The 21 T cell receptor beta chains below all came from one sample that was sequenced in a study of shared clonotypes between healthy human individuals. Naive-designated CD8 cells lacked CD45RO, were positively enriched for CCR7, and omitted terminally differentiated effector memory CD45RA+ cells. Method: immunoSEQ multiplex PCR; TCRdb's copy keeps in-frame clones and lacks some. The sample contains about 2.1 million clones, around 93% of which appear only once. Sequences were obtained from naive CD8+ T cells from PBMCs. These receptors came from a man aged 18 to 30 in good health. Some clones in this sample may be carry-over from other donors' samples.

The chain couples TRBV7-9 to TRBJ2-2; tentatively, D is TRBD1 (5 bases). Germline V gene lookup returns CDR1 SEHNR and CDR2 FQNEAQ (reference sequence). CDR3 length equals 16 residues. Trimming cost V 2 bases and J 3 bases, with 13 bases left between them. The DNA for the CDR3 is TGTGCCAGCAGCTTACCTTGGGGCACGGACACCGGGGAGCTGTTTTTT. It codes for CASSLPWGTDTGELFF.

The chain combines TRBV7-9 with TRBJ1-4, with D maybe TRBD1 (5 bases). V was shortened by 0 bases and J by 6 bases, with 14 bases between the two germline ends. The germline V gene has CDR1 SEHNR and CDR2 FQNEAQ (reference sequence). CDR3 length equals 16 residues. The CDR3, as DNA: TGTGCCAGCAGCTTAGCAGGCCAGGGAAGTTATGAAAAACTGTTTTTT. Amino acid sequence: CASSLAGQGSYEKLFF.

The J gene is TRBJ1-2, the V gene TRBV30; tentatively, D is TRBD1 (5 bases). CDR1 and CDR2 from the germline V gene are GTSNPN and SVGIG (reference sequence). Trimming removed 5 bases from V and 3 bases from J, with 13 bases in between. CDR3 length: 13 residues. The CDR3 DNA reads TGTGCCTGGGGGCCATCGGGGCACTATGGCTACACCTTC. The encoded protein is CAWGPSGHYGYTF.

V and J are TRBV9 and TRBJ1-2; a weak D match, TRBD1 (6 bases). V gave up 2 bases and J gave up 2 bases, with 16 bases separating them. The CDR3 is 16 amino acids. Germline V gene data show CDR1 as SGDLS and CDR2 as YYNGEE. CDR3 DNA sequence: TGTGCCAGCAGCGTCGATACAACAGGGAAAAACTATGGCTACACCTTC. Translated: CASSVDTTGKNYGYTF. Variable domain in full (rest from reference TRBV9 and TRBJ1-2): DSGVTQTPKHLITATGQRVTLRCSPRSGDLSVYWYQQSLDQGLQFLIQYYNGEERAKGNILERFSAQQFPDLHSELNLSSLELGDSALYFCASSVDTTGKNYGYTFGSGTRLTVV.

The CDR3 nucleotides read TGTGCCATCAGTGAGAAGGACTCCCCCCCTAGCACAGATACGCAGTATTTT. It yields the protein CAISEKDSPPSTDTQYF. This chain uses TRBV10-3 with TRBJ2-3; D might be TRBD2 (5 bases). V was shortened by 2 bases and J by 0 bases, with 15 bases between the two germline ends. CDR1 ENHRY and CDR2 SYGVKD come from the germline V gene. This CDR3 is 17 amino acids long.

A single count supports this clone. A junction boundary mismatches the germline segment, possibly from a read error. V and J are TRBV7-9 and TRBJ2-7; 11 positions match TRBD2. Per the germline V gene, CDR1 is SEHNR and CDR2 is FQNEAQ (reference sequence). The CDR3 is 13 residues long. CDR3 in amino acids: CASSLAGGLEQYF. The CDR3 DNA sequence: TGTGCCAGCAGCCTAGCGGGAGGACTCGAGCAGTACTTC.

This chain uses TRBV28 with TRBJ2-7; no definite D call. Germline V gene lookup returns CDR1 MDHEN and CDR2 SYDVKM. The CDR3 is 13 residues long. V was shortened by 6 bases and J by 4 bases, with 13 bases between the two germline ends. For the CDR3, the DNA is TGTGCCAGCAGAGAGGAAAACCAATACGAGCAGTACTTC. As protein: CASREENQYEQYF.

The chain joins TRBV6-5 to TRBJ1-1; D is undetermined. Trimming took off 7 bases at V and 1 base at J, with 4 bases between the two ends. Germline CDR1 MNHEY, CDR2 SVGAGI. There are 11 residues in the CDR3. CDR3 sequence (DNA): TGTGCCAGCAAGGAGAACACTGAAGCTTTCTTT. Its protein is CASKENTEAFF.

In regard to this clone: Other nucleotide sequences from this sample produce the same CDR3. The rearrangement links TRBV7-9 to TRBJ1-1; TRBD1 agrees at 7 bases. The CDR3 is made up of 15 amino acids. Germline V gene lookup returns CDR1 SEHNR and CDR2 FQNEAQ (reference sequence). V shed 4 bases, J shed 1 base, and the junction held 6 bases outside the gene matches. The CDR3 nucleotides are TGTGCCAGCAGCTCTAGGGGACAGCCGAACACTGAAGCTTTCTTT. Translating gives CASSSRGQPNTEAFF.

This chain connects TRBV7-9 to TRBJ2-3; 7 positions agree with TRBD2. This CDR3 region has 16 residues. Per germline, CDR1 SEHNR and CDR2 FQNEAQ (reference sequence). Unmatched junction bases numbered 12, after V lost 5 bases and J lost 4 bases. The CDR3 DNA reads TGTGCCAGCAGCCTCCTGGGCCTAGCGGTAGCAGATACGCAGTATTTT. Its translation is CASSLLGLAVADTQYF.

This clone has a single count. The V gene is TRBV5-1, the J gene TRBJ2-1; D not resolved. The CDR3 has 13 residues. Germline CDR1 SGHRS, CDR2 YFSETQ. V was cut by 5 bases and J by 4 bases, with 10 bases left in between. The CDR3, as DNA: TGCGCCAGCAGAGGCAGCAATTACAATGAGCAGTTCTTC. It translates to CASRGSNYNEQFF.

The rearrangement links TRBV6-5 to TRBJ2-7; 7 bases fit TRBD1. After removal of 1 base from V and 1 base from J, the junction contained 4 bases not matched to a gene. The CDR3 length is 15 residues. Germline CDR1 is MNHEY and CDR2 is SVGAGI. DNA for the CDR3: TGTGCCAGCAGTTACTTCAGGACAGGATCCTACGAGCAGTACTTC. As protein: CASSYFRTGSYEQYF.

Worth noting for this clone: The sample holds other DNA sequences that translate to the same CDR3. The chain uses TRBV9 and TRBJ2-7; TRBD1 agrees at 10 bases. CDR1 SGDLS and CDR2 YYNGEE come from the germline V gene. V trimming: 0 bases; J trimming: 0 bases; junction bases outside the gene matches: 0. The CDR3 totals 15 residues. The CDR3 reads CASSVGDRGSYEQYF. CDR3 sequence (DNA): TGTGCCAGCAGCGTAGGGGACAGGGGCTCCTACGAGCAGTACTTC.

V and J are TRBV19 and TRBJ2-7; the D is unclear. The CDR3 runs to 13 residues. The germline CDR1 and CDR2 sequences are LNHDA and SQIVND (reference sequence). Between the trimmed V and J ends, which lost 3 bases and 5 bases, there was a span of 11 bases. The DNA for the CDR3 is TGTGCCAGTAGTATGTCAACCCGACACGAGCAGTACTTC. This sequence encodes CASSMSTRHEQYF.

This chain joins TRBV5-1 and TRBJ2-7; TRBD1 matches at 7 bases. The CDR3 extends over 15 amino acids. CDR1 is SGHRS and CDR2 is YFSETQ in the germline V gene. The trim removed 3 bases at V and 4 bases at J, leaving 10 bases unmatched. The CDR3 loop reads CASSWGTDRAYEQYF. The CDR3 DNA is TGCGCCAGCAGCTGGGGAACCGACAGGGCGTACGAGCAGTACTTC.

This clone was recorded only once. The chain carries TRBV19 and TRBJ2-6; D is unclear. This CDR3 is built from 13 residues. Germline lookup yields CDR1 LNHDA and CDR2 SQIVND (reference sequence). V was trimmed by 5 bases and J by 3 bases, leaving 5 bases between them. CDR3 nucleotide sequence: TGTGCCAGTAGTGAAGATGGGGCCAACGTCCTGACTTTC. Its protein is CASSEDGANVLTF.

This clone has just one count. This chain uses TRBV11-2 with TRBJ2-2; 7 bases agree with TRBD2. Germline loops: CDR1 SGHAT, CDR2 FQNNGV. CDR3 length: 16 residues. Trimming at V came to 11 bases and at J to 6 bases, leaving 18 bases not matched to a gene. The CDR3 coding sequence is TGTGCCGGGGGTAGAGGGGCTAGCGGTCTGGCCGGGGAGCTGTTTTTT. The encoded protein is CAGGRGASGLAGELFF.

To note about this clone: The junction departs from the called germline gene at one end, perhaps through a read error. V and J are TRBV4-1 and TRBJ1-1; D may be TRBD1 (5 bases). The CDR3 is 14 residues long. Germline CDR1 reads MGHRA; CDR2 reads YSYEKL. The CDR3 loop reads CASSEDGGGTEAFF. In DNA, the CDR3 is TGCGCCAGCAGCGAAGACGGGGGTGGGACTGAAGCTTTCTTT.

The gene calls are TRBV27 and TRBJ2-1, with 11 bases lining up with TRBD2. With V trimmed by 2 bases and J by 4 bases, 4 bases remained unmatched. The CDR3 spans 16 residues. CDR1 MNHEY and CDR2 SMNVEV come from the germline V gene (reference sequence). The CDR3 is CASSLPGTSGYNEQFF. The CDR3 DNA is TGTGCCAGCAGTTTACCCGGGACTAGCGGATACAATGAGCAGTTCTTC.

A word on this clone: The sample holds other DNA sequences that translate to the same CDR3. CDR3 loop: CASSEGGSSYEQYF. The CDR3 nucleotides are TGTGCCAGCAGCGAGGGGGGGAGCTCCTACGAGCAGTACTTC. The chain carries TRBV9 and TRBJ2-7, with D possibly TRBD2 on 7 matching bases. CDR1 is SGDLS and CDR2 is YYNGEE in the germline V gene. V was pared by 3 bases and J by 0 bases, with 10 bases between. The CDR3 has 14 residues.

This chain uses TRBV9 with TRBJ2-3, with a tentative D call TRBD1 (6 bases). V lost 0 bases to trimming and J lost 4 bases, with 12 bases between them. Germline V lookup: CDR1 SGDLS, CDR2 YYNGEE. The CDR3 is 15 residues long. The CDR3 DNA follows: TGTGCCAGCAGCGTAGTCCAGGGGAGAGCAGATACGCAGTATTTT. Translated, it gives CASSVVQGRADTQYF.